This T cell receptor beta chain was recorded in a study of T cell responses to AZD1222 COVID-19 vaccine. Method: immunoSEQ multiplex PCR; TCRdb's copy keeps in-frame clones and lacks some. The data contain under 100,000 clones, roughly 90% of them seen just once; the ten biggest clones take up approximately 5%. CDR1 and CDR2 (germline): SGHTA, FQGNSA. There are 17 residues in the CDR3. Trimming took 5 bases from V and 1 from J, leaving 19 bases between them. The chain joins TRBV7-2 to TRBJ2-3; TRBD1 is a possible D gene (5 bases). The sequenced sample was peripheral blood, obtained 28 days after the second AZD1222 dose. This TCR came from an adult who received the AZD1222 COVID-19 vaccine. The CDR3 nucleotides read TGTGCCAGCAGCCCAACCGGCCTAGGGGCTGGCACAGATACGCAGTATTTT. Translation: CASSPTGLGAGTDTQYF.